The source of this TCR beta chain is a study of shared clonotypes between healthy human individuals. Profiled with immunoSEQ multiplex PCR; TCRdb holds only in-frame clones, not every one. The repertoire includes over a million clones, around 97% of them detected once, and over 1% sits in the top ten. A remark on this clone: Its specificity is unknown.

Whole-study results and caveats: Naive subsets typically showed greater estimated richness than memory subsets.

The germline V and J ends were trimmed by 1 base and 2 bases, with 20 bases remaining between them. Germline V CDR1 and CDR2: KGHSH, LQKENI. The CDR3 is 18 amino acids. A CD45RA-negative memory subset and a CD45RA+ naive subset were separated from the CD4+ cells. J is TRBJ1-1 and V is TRBV18; tentative D call: TRBD1 (5 bases). Sample: naive CD4+ T cells sorted from blood. The subset is: CD45RA+ positively selected. The source of this sequence is a man younger than 40 in good health. The CDR3 protein is CASSPQRPHIGGNTEAFF. The CDR3 bases are TGTGCCAGCTCACCACAAAGGCCCCACATTGGGGGAAACACTGAAGCTTTCTTT.